Below, 4 T cell receptor beta chains from the same sample are listed, as sequenced in a study of blood T cell repertoires in COVID-19. Sequencing was performed with immunoSEQ multiplex PCR; in TCRdb, only in-frame clones are kept and a portion is missing. The table shows about 31,000 clones, with roughly nine tenths occurring only once. Sequences were obtained from peripheral blood. These TCRs come from a man between 65 and 85 years old with active or convalescent COVID-19.

This clone was seen a single time. This rearrangement joins TRBV29-1 to TRBJ2-7; tentative D call: TRBD1 (6 bases). Germline V lookup: CDR1 SQVTM, CDR2 ANQGSEA. This CDR3 spans 12 amino acids. V dropped 6 bases and J dropped 3 bases, with 12 bases sitting between them. This chain's CDR3 is CSVELQGYEQYF. The CDR3 bases are TGCAGCGTAGAGTTACAGGGCTACGAGCAGTACTTC.

The rearrangement joins TRBV5-6 to TRBJ1-2, with D maybe TRBD1 (6 bases). CDR1 SGHDT and CDR2 YYEEEE come from the germline V gene. V shed 3 bases and J shed 7 bases, with 22 bases lying between them. CDR3 length: 16 amino acids. The CDR3 sequence is CASSSGPTGSIRGYTF. Written as DNA, the CDR3 is TGTGCCAGCAGCTCCGGTCCGACAGGTTCAATCCGTGGCTACACCTTC. Supplemented by reference TRBV5-6 and TRBJ1-2, the full variable domain reads DAGVTQSPTHLIKTRGQQVTLRCSPKSGHDTVSWYQQALGQGPQFIFQYYEEEERQRGNFPDRFSGHQFPNYSSELNVNALLLGDSALYLCASSSGPTGSIRGYTFGSGTRLTVV.

The chain uses TRBV6-6 and TRBJ1-5, with a tentative D call TRBD1 (6 bases). This CDR3 region has 14 residues. V was clipped by 6 bases and J by 4 bases, with 13 bases between them. Germline assignment: CDR1 MNHNY and CDR2 SVGAGI (reference sequence). The CDR3 DNA reads TGTGCCAGCAGCCCTCTGGGGACAAATCAGCCCCAGCATTTT. This sequence encodes CASSPLGTNQPQHF.

The rearrangement uses TRBV7-9 and TRBJ1-2, with D perhaps matching TRBD1 (5 bases). The CDR3 extends over 12 amino acids. Germline lookup yields CDR1 SEHNR and CDR2 FQNEAQ (reference sequence). Trimming removed 5 bases at V and 5 bases at J, with 9 bases between. The CDR3 reads CASSPGLYGYTF. The CDR3 nucleotides are TGTGCCAGCAGCCCGGGACTATATGGCTACACCTTC. The full variable domain, completed using reference TRBV7-9 and TRBJ1-2, is DTGVSQNPRHKITKRGQNVTFRCDPISEHNRLYWYRQTLGQGPEFLTYFQNEAQLEKSRLLSDRFSAERPKGSFSTLEIQRTEQGDSAMYLCASSPGLYGYTFGSGTRLTVV.